This TCR beta chain was recovered during a study of T cell changes during pregnancy in multiple sclerosis. From germline, CDR1 is LNHDA and CDR2 SQIVND (reference sequence). This CDR3 is 14 amino acids long. V was pared by 4 bases and J by 3 bases, with 12 bases between. TCRdb keeps only in-frame clones here, not all; method: immunoSEQ multiplex PCR. The table records fewer than 60,000 clones, approximately 93% of them present only once. The genes are TRBV19 and TRBJ1-1; TRBD1 is a possible D gene (6 bases). The sequence derives from a female donor with multiple sclerosis, enrolled in a pregnancy study. The source was CD4+ T cells from peripheral blood mononuclear cells, collected in the third trimester of pregnancy. As DNA, the CDR3 is TGTGCCAGTAGTACCACAGGGCCCCACACTGAAGCTTTCTTT. Its protein product is CASSTTGPHTEAFF.